This is a list of T cell receptor beta chains from one sample in a study of T cell responses to AZD1222 COVID-19 vaccine. The repertoire was sequenced with immunoSEQ multiplex PCR; TCRdb's copy has only in-frame clones and lacks some. In the table there are around 81,000 clones, around 93% of which are singletons. This sample comprised peripheral blood, obtained 28 days after the second AZD1222 dose. These receptors were collected from an adult who received the AZD1222 COVID-19 vaccine. The CDR3 runs from the conserved cysteine through the conserved F or W. Fields, in order: CDR3 length, J gene, V gene, clone size, D gene, CDR3 protein, CDR3 DNA. A D gene is named only where the DNA matches it firmly. Size tells how often a clone was seen (once, few, many) or the class of an expanded clone, and some rows leave it out.

15,TRBJ2-7,TRBV5-1,.,TRBD2,CASSPTGTSGYEQYF,TGCGCCAGCAGCCCAACCGGGACTAGCGGCTACGAGCAGTACTTC
13,TRBJ2-2,TRBV7-2,.,.,CASSPYRTGELFF,TGTGCCAGCAGCCCGTACAGAACCGGGGAGCTGTTTTTT
13,TRBJ2-5,TRBV9,.,.,CASSAGQQETQYF,TGTGCCAGCAGCGCCGGACAGCAAGAGACCCAGTACTTC
13,TRBJ2-7,TRBV2,.,TRBD2,CASRGTSQYEQYF,TGTGCCAGCAGGGGGACTAGCCAGTACGAGCAGTACTTC
14,TRBJ1-3,TRBV19,.,.,CASRASGVRDTIYF,TGTGCCAGTAGGGCCTCTGGTGTCAGGGACACCATATATTTT
13,TRBJ1-2,TRBV5-1,.,.,CASSLLRKEGYTF,TGCGCCAGCAGCTTGCTAAGGAAAGAAGGCTACACCTTC
15,TRBJ1-3,TRBV28,.,.,CASSLRRVSGNTIYF,TGTGCCAGCAGTTTACGCAGAGTCTCTGGAAACACCATATATTTT
15,TRBJ1-2,TRBV5-8,.,.,CASSPGGSINYGYTF,TGTGCCAGCAGCCCCGGGGGCAGCATCAACTATGGCTACACCTTC
13,TRBJ2-7,TRBV7-2,.,.,CASSFGASSEQYF,TGTGCCAGCAGCTTCGGGGCCAGCAGCGAGCAGTACTTC
14,TRBJ2-7,TRBV2,.,TRBD2,CASNQRLAEGEQYF,TGTGCCAGCAATCAAAGGCTAGCGGAGGGCGAGCAGTACTTC
14,TRBJ1-1,TRBV6-5,.,TRBD1,CASERQGGGTEAFF,TGTGCCAGCGAGAGACAGGGAGGAGGCACTGAAGCTTTCTTT
14,TRBJ2-7,TRBV3-1/TRBV3-2,.,.,CASSQPGQNAEQYF,TGTGCCAGCAGCCAGCCCGGACAGAATGCCGAGCAGTACTTC
11,TRBJ2-5,TRBV7-9,.,.,CASSFQETQYF,TGTGCCAGCAGCTTCCAAGAGACCCAGTACTTC
14,TRBJ2-7,TRBV15,.,TRBD1,CATSRPGQVYEQYF,TGTGCCACCAGCAGACCGGGACAGGTTTACGAGCAGTACTTC
14,TRBJ2-7,TRBV7-9,.,.,CASSSRPGHPEQYF,TGTGCCAGCAGCTCACGCCCCGGACATCCCGAGCAGTACTTC
17,TRBJ1-5,TRBV27,.,TRBD1,CASSLSPGTGYNQPQHF,TGTGCCAGCAGTTTATCCCCCGGGACAGGGTACAATCAGCCCCAGCATTTT
16,TRBJ1-5,TRBV19,once,.,CASSIAPQGGNQPQHF,TGTGCCAGTAGTATCGCCCCCCAGGGAGGTAATCAGCCCCAGCATTTT
16,TRBJ2-7,TRBV2,few,TRBD2,CASQGLAGTLSYEQYF,TGTGCCAGCCAGGGACTAGCGGGTACCCTCTCCTACGAGCAGTACTTC
16,TRBJ2-1,TRBV7-3,.,.,CASSLGSARSYNEQFF,TGTGCCAGCAGCTTAGGGTCAGCGCGCTCCTACAATGAGCAGTTCTTC
13,TRBJ2-1,TRBV5-1,.,.,CASSGSSYNEQFF,TGCGCCAGCAGCGGGAGCTCCTACAATGAGCAGTTCTTC
12,TRBJ2-1,TRBV24-1,few,.,CATSDSLTGQFF,TGTGCCACCAGTGATTCGCTCACGGGGCAGTTCTTC
15,TRBJ1-5,TRBV28,.,.,CASRDNRGSNQPQHF,TGTGCCAGCAGGGACAACCGGGGGAGCAATCAGCCCCAGCATTTT
14,TRBJ1-5,TRBV9,once,.,CASSGGGAPGAQHF,TGTGCCAGCAGCGGTGGAGGGGCCCCCGGGGCCCAGCATTTT
14,TRBJ2-3,TRBV11-3,once,TRBD2,CASSLGGVADTQYF,TGTGCCAGCAGTTTGGGGGGGGTGGCAGATACGCAGTATTTT
18,TRBJ1-1,TRBV21-1,.,.,CASSSKPPQTGRNTEAFF,TGTGCCAGCAGCAGTAAACCCCCCCAGACAGGGAGGAACACTGAAGCTTTCTTT
13,TRBJ1-1,TRBV5-1,.,TRBD1,CASSSGTGVEAFF,TGCGCCAGCAGCTCAGGGACAGGGGTTGAAGCTTTCTTT
18,TRBJ2-6,TRBV18,once,.,CASSPSSQGSAGANVLTF,TGTGCCAGCTCACCATCTTCTCAGGGTAGCGCTGGGGCCAACGTCCTGACTTTC
15,TRBJ2-7,TRBV9,few,.,CASSVGAEPSYEQYF,TGTGCCAGCAGCGTAGGAGCGGAACCCTCCTACGAGCAGTACTTC
20,TRBJ2-5,TRBV6-2/TRBV6-3,.,TRBD2,CASSFPPVTSGSAYQETQYF,TGTGCCAGCAGTTTCCCTCCGGTGACTAGCGGGAGCGCGTACCAAGAGACCCAGTACTTC
13,TRBJ2-2,TRBV7-9,.,TRBD1,CASSSQGAGELFF,TGTGCCAGCAGCTCACAGGGGGCCGGGGAGCTGTTTTTT
14,TRBJ2-7,TRBV3-1/TRBV3-2,.,.,CASSQGHSSYEQYF,TGTGCCAGCAGCCAAGGTCACAGCTCCTACGAGCAGTACTTC
15,TRBJ2-3,TRBV29-1,.,.,CSVDSLRLPPDTQYF,TGCAGCGTTGATTCCCTGAGACTACCCCCAGATACGCAGTATTTT
18,TRBJ1-5,TRBV19,.,TRBD1,CASSYAGQGTGRNQPQHF,TGTGCCAGTAGTTACGCGGGACAGGGGACGGGGCGCAATCAGCCCCAGCATTTT
13,TRBJ1-2,TRBV7-9,.,.,CASRGTGGYGYTF,TGTGCCAGCCGCGGGACGGGAGGATATGGCTACACCTTC
14,TRBJ1-1,TRBV7-3,.,.,CASSSGRMNTEAFF,TGTGCCAGCAGCTCCGGACGGATGAACACTGAAGCTTTCTTT
15,TRBJ2-7,TRBV28,.,.,CASTPTGALPYEQYF,TGTGCCAGCACTCCCACCGGGGCCTTACCCTACGAGCAGTACTTC
14,TRBJ1-5,TRBV4-2,.,.,CASSQGTAEQPQHF,TGTGCCAGCAGCCAAGGGACAGCTGAACAGCCCCAGCATTTT
13,TRBJ1-1,TRBV30,.,.,CAWDGRSNTEAFF,TGTGCCTGGGACGGACGATCTAACACTGAAGCTTTCTTT
12,TRBJ2-7,TRBV7-2,.,.,CASRNLYGEQYF,TGTGCCAGCAGGAACTTGTATGGGGAGCAGTACTTC
13,TRBJ2-1,TRBV4-1,once,.,CASSQATAGEQFF,TGCGCCAGCAGCCAAGCTACGGCAGGAGAGCAGTTCTTC
11,TRBJ1-2,TRBV28,.,.,CASSWGGGYTF,TGTGCCAGCAGTTGGGGCGGGGGCTACACCTTC